This T cell receptor beta chain was captured in a study of blood T cells in healthy people across ages. Extraction yielded at least 5.5 micrograms of total RNA per sample. Then a second PCR, running roughly 7 to 11 cycles, was carried out with a sample-barcoded 5' primer and a J-beta primer mix. Each CDR3 protein is one row after TCRdb ran MiXCR on the 5' RACE reads. The sample records 540,000 or so distinct CDR3 sequences, 24% being singletons. This CDR3 comprises 16 residues. V gave up 5 bases and J gave up 1 base; unmatched junction bases: 11. In germline, CDR1 is SGHAT, CDR2 FQNNGV. This clonotype was seen a handful of times. These same records also appear under a second study, on T cells of mothers and their children. That source adds: The people who donated were a few healthy Caucasian mothers and their six children.

The TCR sequence derives from a boy between 10 and 17 years old in good health. The chain is built from TRBV11-2 and TRBJ2-7; 7 positions agree with TRBD2. The sample comprised blood. The CDR3: CASSHTAGEPSYEQYF. In DNA, the CDR3 is TGTGCCAGCAGCCATACCGCGGGGGAGCCATCCTACGAGCAGTACTTC.